A single sample is the source of the 32 T cell receptor beta chains below, sequenced in a study of blood T cell repertoires in COVID-19. This table comes from immunoSEQ multiplex PCR, and its TCRdb copy is limited to in-frame clones, with some not included. The sample shows fewer than 200,000 clones, nearly 80% of them seen only once. The sequencing input was peripheral blood. Receptor source: a woman in her sixties or seventies with acute or convalescent COVID-19.

The genes are TRBV27 and TRBJ2-7; 8 positions match TRBD2. The V and J ends lost 5 bases and 2 bases, in that order; junction bases with no gene match: 8. CDR1 is MNHEY, CDR2 SMNVEV, per germline (reference sequence). The CDR3 loop spans 15 amino acids. The CDR3 region is CASSPRGGSPYEQYF. CDR3 in DNA: TGTGCCAGCAGTCCCCGGGGGGGGTCCCCCTACGAGCAGTACTTC.

V is TRBV5-6 and J is TRBJ1-6; D is undetermined. Trimming cost V 0 bases and J 10 bases, with 17 bases left between them. Germline assignment: CDR1 SGHDT and CDR2 YYEEEE. This CDR3 is 16 amino acids long. CDR3 sequence: CASSLGASGMGSPLHF. Written as DNA, the CDR3 is TGTGCCAGCAGCTTGGGTGCCTCGGGAATGGGATCACCCCTCCACTTT.

J is TRBJ1-1 and V is TRBV9, with D possibly TRBD1 on 6 matching bases. The CDR3 extends over 17 amino acids. V lost 2 bases, J lost 3 bases, and 20 bases lay in between. Looked up from germline, CDR1 is SGDLS and CDR2 is YYNGEE. The CDR3 bases are TGTGCCAGCAGCGTCGGCCGCCGAACAGGGCGAGACACTGAAGCTTTCTTT. Translated, it gives CASSVGRRTGRDTEAFF.

This rearrangement joins TRBV19 to TRBJ2-7; 7 bases are a match to TRBD1. The trim removed 4 bases at V and 1 base at J, leaving 4 bases unmatched. The CDR3 totals 14 residues. In germline, CDR1 is LNHDA, CDR2 SQIVND (reference sequence). The CDR3 DNA reads as TGTGCCAGTAGTACCCGACAGGGTTCCTACGAGCAGTACTTC. This encodes CASSTRQGSYEQYF.

The gene calls are TRBV5-1 and TRBJ2-2; D is perhaps TRBD1 (5 bases). The V gene lost 5 bases and the J gene lost 4 bases, with 9 bases spanning the gap. Germline V CDR1 and CDR2: SGHRS, YFSETQ. This CDR3 is 13 amino acids long. The CDR3 coding sequence is TGCGCCAGCAGTCCCGACAGCACCGGGGAGCTGTTTTTT. Translating gives CASSPDSTGELFF.

The rearrangement links TRBV2 to TRBJ2-2; weak D call: TRBD2 (5 bases). Trimming stripped 7 bases from V and 0 bases from J, with 12 bases between. Germline V gives CDR1 SNHLY, CDR2 FYNNEI. The CDR3 consists of 15 residues. CDR3 loop: CASTVGEPNTGELFF. The CDR3 DNA sequence: TGTGCCAGCACCGTCGGGGAACCGAACACCGGGGAGCTGTTTTTT.

This rearrangement joins TRBV19 to TRBJ1-5; 8 nucleotides align to TRBD1. V gave up 3 bases and J gave up 11 bases; unmatched junction bases: 12. Looked up from germline, CDR1 is LNHDA and CDR2 is SQIVND (reference sequence). CDR3 size: 15 residues. DNA for the CDR3: TGTGCCAGTAGTATTGGACAGGGTGCGGTTGGGGCCCAGCATTTT. It is translated as CASSIGQGAVGAQHF. Using reference TRBV19 and TRBJ1-5 for the parts outside the CDR3, the full variable domain is DGGITQSPKYLFRKEGQNVTLSCEQNLNHDAMYWYRQDPGQGLRLIYYSQIVNDFQKGDIAEGYSVSREKKESFPLTVTSAQKNPTAFYLCASSIGQGAVGAQHFGDGTRLSIL.

The chain employs TRBV19 and TRBJ1-1; no firm D call. Germline CDR1 and CDR2: LNHDA and SQIVND (reference sequence). The CDR3 runs to 14 residues. V shed 6 bases and J shed 1 base, with 12 bases lying between them. The chain's CDR3 is CASSPFSQNTEAFF. In DNA, the CDR3 is TGTGCCAGTAGCCCATTTAGTCAGAACACTGAAGCTTTCTTT.

CDR3 DNA sequence: TGCAGTGCTAGTCAGGGTTACTATGGCTACACCTTC. It codes for CSASQGYYGYTF. V gene TRBV20-1 combines with J gene TRBJ1-2, with TRBD1 as a possible D gene (5 bases). The germline V gene has CDR1 DFQATT and CDR2 SNEGSKA (reference sequence). The CDR3 contains 12 residues. The V end was cut by 3 bases, the J end by 3 bases, with 8 bases between.

The chain recombines TRBV7-3 with TRBJ2-1, with a tentative D call TRBD2 (6 bases). The germline CDR1 and CDR2 sequences are SGHTA and FQGTGA. There are 13 residues in the CDR3. The V end was cut by 5 bases, the J end by 6 bases, with 11 bases between. CDR3 sequence: CASSLLATNEQFF. CDR3 DNA sequence: TGTGCCAGCAGCCTACTAGCAACCAATGAGCAGTTCTTC.

V usage is TRBV2 and J usage is TRBJ2-2; 9 nucleotides agree with TRBD1. Germline V CDR1 and CDR2: SNHLY, FYNNEI. With 5 bases clipped from V and 3 bases from J, the junction kept 7 bases outside the gene matches. This CDR3 contains 16 residues. The CDR3 DNA reads TGTGCCAGCAGTCCCCCGGGACAGGGATACACCGGGGAGCTGTTTTTT. Translation gives CASSPPGQGYTGELFF.

V usage is TRBV19 and J usage is TRBJ2-7; D unresolved. V lost 3 bases to trimming and J lost 2 bases, with 11 bases between them. CDR1 LNHDA and CDR2 SQIVND come from the germline V gene (reference sequence). There are 14 residues in the CDR3. The CDR3 reads CASSMLGSPYEQYF. CDR3 coding DNA: TGTGCCAGTAGTATGCTTGGCAGTCCCTACGAGCAGTACTTC.

The chain employs TRBV2 and TRBJ2-1, with TRBD1 identical over 10 bases. J lost 9 bases, V lost 6 bases, and 8 bases had no gene match. Germline CDR1 is SNHLY and CDR2 is FYNNEI. The CDR3 has 14 amino acids. The CDR3 coding sequence is TGTGCCAGCAGGAACCGACAGGGGGCGGGTGAGCAGTTCTTC. Amino acids: CASRNRQGAGEQFF.

The V and J genes are TRBV7-9 and TRBJ1-4; 7 bases agree with TRBD1. The trim removed 4 bases at V and 8 bases at J, leaving 7 bases unmatched. CDR1 SEHNR and CDR2 FQNEAQ come from the germline V gene (reference sequence). This CDR3 is 14 amino acids long. CDR3 loop: CASSSAGGWEKLFF. CDR3 nucleotide sequence: TGTGCCAGCAGCTCCGCAGGGGGTTGGGAAAAACTGTTTTTT.

This clone has a count of ten or more. The V gene is TRBV30, the J gene TRBJ1-4, with TRBD1 matching over 7 bases. This CDR3 has 13 residues. V was clipped by 4 bases and J by 6 bases; unmatched bases: 5. CDR1 and CDR2 (germline): GTSNPN, SVGIG (reference sequence). The DNA of the CDR3 is TGTGCCTGGATGGCACAGGGGTATGAAAAACTGTTTTTT. This codes for CAWMAQGYEKLFF.

The chain employs TRBV2 and TRBJ2-2, with a weak D call TRBD1 (6 bases). Trimming cost V 7 bases and J 4 bases, with 19 bases left between them. CDR1 is SNHLY and CDR2 is FYNNEI in the germline V gene. There are 16 residues in the CDR3. The CDR3 is CASKSSPGTTTGELFF. The CDR3 DNA is TGTGCCAGCAAGTCTTCCCCAGGGACAACCACCGGGGAGCTGTTTTTT.

The rearrangement joins TRBV14 to TRBJ2-3; a possible D gene is TRBD1 (6 bases). Per the germline V gene, CDR1 is SGHDN and CDR2 is FVKESK. V shed 5 bases and J shed 4 bases, with 10 bases lying between them. This CDR3 spans 13 amino acids. The CDR3 nucleotides read TGTGCCAGCAGCGCCAGGGGAGCAGATACGCAGTATTTT. Protein sequence: CASSARGADTQYF.

The chain employs TRBV19 and TRBJ2-5, with D unclear. V lost 3 bases and J lost 1, with 6 bases in between. CDR3 size: 13 residues. The V gene's germline CDR1 is LNHDA and CDR2 SQIVND (reference sequence). CDR3 DNA sequence: TGTGCCAGTAGTATGTCTAGCCAAGAGACCCAGTACTTC. Amino acid sequence: CASSMSSQETQYF.

V gene TRBV27 combines with J gene TRBJ1-5; possible D gene TRBD1, 5 bases. In germline, CDR1 is MNHEY, CDR2 SMNVEV (reference sequence). There are 15 residues in the CDR3. V lost 2 bases and J 0 bases, leaving 8 bases between the germline ends. The CDR3 region has the DNA TGTGCCAGCAGTTTAATCAGGGATAGCAATCAGCCCCAGCATTTT. Translating gives CASSLIRDSNQPQHF.

This chain links TRBV19 with TRBJ2-7; the match to TRBD1 covers 7 bases. V was clipped by 6 bases and J by 7 bases; unmatched bases: 9. Germline values: CDR1 LNHDA, CDR2 SQIVND (reference sequence). The CDR3 is 13 amino acids. The CDR3 reads CASSRRNRGEQYF. CDR3 bases: TGTGCCAGTAGCCGAAGAAACAGGGGAGAGCAGTACTTC.

The chain has TRBV5-4 and TRBJ1-4; maybe TRBD1 (5 bases). Between the trimmed V and J ends, which lost 0 bases and 6 bases, there was a span of 6 bases. Germline loops: CDR1 SGHNT, CDR2 YYREEE (reference sequence). This CDR3 spans 13 amino acids. The CDR3 region has the DNA TGTGCCAGCAGCTTGGCGGGGGATGAAAAACTGTTTTTT. Translation gives CASSLAGDEKLFF.

J is TRBJ1-1 and V is TRBV5-1; no definite D call. The CDR3 sequence is 15 residues long. CDR1 SGHRS and CDR2 YFSETQ come from the germline V gene. Trimming pared 4 bases from V and 5 bases from J, leaving 18 bases between. CDR3 coding DNA: TGCGCCAGCAGCCCTATCAGTTTGCAACAGACTGAAGCTTTCTTT. Encoded protein: CASSPISLQQTEAFF.

The CDR3 DNA is TGCGCCAGCAGTGAGTCGACGGTAGCGGGAGGTAATGAGCAGTTCTTC. Encoded protein: CASSESTVAGGNEQFF. The chain joins TRBV10-2 to TRBJ2-1; 10 bases align to TRBD2. Germline V gene lookup returns CDR1 WSHSY and CDR2 SAAADI. This CDR3 region has 16 residues. Germline trimming cut 0 bases from V and 7 bases from J; bases unmatched to any gene: 6.

This clone is labeled medium-sized. J is TRBJ2-7 and V is TRBV3-1 (or the pseudogene TRBV3-2); D possibly corresponds to TRBD1 (6 bases). From germline, CDR1 is LGHDT and CDR2 YNNKEL (reference sequence). This CDR3 spans 16 amino acids. Trimming took 4 bases from V and 6 from J, leaving 22 bases between them. Here the CDR3 reads CASSPGAAVGQFEQYF. The CDR3 DNA reads as TGTGCCAGCAGCCCAGGGGCGGCCGTGGGACAATTCGAGCAGTACTTC.

This clone was observed a few times. The V and J genes are TRBV28 and TRBJ1-5; 7 bases match TRBD1. Germline loops: CDR1 MDHEN, CDR2 SYDVKM. This CDR3 region has 14 residues. V lost 10 bases, J lost 3 bases, and 9 bases stayed unmatched. The CDR3 loop is CAIRQGFNNQPQHF. The CDR3 DNA follows: TGTGCCATTAGACAGGGATTCAACAATCAGCCCCAGCATTTT.

The V gene is TRBV5-6, the J gene TRBJ2-2; no reliable D call. The length of the CDR3 is 14 residues. Trimming pared 3 bases from V and 9 bases from J, leaving 15 bases between. Germline V gives CDR1 SGHDT, CDR2 YYEEEE. Written as DNA, the CDR3 is TGTGCCAGCAGCTCAAAGAAAGACTTCTGGGAGCTGTTTTTT. This codes for CASSSKKDFWELFF.

The chain recombines TRBV9 with TRBJ2-3, with 9 bases lining up with TRBD2. The junction had 8 bases not matched to a gene; V was cut back by 3 bases and J by 0 bases. Germline assignment: CDR1 SGDLS and CDR2 YYNGEE. This CDR3 spans 17 amino acids. The CDR3 sequence: CASSGSGRRASTDTQYF. CDR3 nucleotides: TGTGCCAGCAGCGGTAGCGGGAGACGGGCTAGCACAGATACGCAGTATTTT.

In this sample, this clone turned up a few times. Written as DNA, the CDR3 is TGTGCCAGCAGCCCCTCGACAGCCGCCAACTATGGCTACACCTTC. Residues: CASSPSTAANYGYTF. This chain uses TRBV25-1 with TRBJ1-2, with D possibly TRBD1 on 5 matching bases. Germline V gives CDR1 MGHDK, CDR2 SYGVNS. This CDR3 comprises 15 residues. Trimming pared 6 bases from V and 2 bases from J, leaving 16 bases between.

The rearrangement joins TRBV5-1 to TRBJ1-5; the match to TRBD1 covers 8 bases. There are 14 residues in the CDR3. Unmatched junction bases numbered 6, after V lost 4 bases and J lost 6 bases. From germline, CDR1 is SGHRS and CDR2 YFSETQ. The CDR3 is CASSLGQDGQPQHF. CDR3 nucleotides: TGCGCCAGCAGCCTGGGACAGGACGGTCAGCCCCAGCATTTT.

The chain employs TRBV11-2 and TRBJ1-3; tentatively, D is TRBD1 (6 bases). Deletions cut 2 bases from V and 4 bases from J, with 24 bases between. CDR3 length: 19 amino acids. Germline V gene data show CDR1 as SGHAT and CDR2 as FQNNGV. CDR3 region: CASSLLRQAFSSTGNTIYF. The DNA for the CDR3 is TGTGCCAGCAGCTTATTGCGACAGGCTTTCTCCTCTACGGGAAACACCATATATTTT.

V gene TRBV2 combines with J gene TRBJ2-1; 9 bases align to TRBD2. V was pared by 7 bases and J by 4 bases, with 5 bases of the junction left unmatched. There are 14 residues in the CDR3. From germline, CDR1 is SNHLY and CDR2 FYNNEI. CDR3 nucleotide sequence: TGTGCCAGCACGATTAGCGGGAGATACAATGAGCAGTTCTTC. Translating it yields CASTISGRYNEQFF.

V usage is TRBV5-8 and J usage is TRBJ1-2; 11 positions match TRBD1. Germline V gene data show CDR1 as SGHTS and CDR2 as YDEGEE. The ends lost 2 bases at V and 1 base at J; junction bases unmatched: 7. This CDR3 has 17 amino acids. The CDR3 spells CASSFRRTGGGNYGYTF. CDR3 bases: TGTGCCAGCAGCTTCCGCCGGACAGGGGGCGGTAACTATGGCTACACCTTC. Supplemented by reference TRBV5-8 and TRBJ1-2, the full variable domain reads EAGVTQSPTHLIKTRGQQATLRCSPISGHTSVYWYQQALGLGLQFLLWYDEGEERNRGNFPPRFSGRQFPNYSSELNVNALELEDSALYLCASSFRRTGGGNYGYTFGSGTRLTVV.